This T cell receptor beta chain was profiled in a study of beta chain features in type 1 diabetes. As for the study in general: No age, gender or cell yield differences were seen between patients and healthy donors. Study-wide results and limits: A possible short-template PCR bias applies equally to patients and controls.

As every portion of the isolated RNA was reverse transcribed, the sequencing read expressed TCRB transcripts. TCRdb keeps only in-frame clones here, not all; method: immunoSEQ multiplex PCR. The sample consists of 150,000 to 200,000 clones, less than 9.5% of them appearing once. Trimming removed 8 bases from V and 3 bases from J, with 14 bases in between. In germline, CDR1 is GTSNPN, CDR2 SVGIG (reference sequence). The CDR3 sequence is 13 residues long. Each donor gave one heparinised blood draw averaging around 120 mL. CD45RO/CCR7/CD25/CD127/CD95/CD27 sorting isolated CD4+ naive, central memory, regulatory and stem cell-like memory cells. In this sample, this clone turned up a few times. Its cognate antigen is unknown.

The material sequenced was central memory CD4+ T cells from blood. This chain links TRBV30 with TRBJ2-1; D might be TRBD2 (5 bases). The TCR comes from a young woman in good health. CDR3 DNA sequence: TGTGCCGGCGGACGGGATTTCTACAATGAGCAGTTCTTC. It is translated as CAGGRDFYNEQFF.